This T cell receptor beta chain was obtained from a study of shared clonotypes between healthy human individuals. Whole-study context: Donors were a couple of women and a few men aged 18 to 49. For every donor, three CD4 naive, three CD4 memory, two CD8 naive and one CD8 memory plates were used. Study-wide results and caveats: It was anticipated that sequencing depth would influence how many clonotypes donors shared.

Trimming pared 1 base from V and 2 bases from J, leaving 20 bases between. The germline V gene has CDR1 SNHLY and CDR2 FYNNEI. This CDR3 is built from 18 residues. Some clones are missing from TCRdb's copy, which holds only in-frame ones; the method was immunoSEQ multiplex PCR. Counted here are about 2 million clones, about 95% occurring once; the ten biggest clones make up approximately 1.2%. Naive CD8 cells comprised CD45RO-negative, CCR7-positively selected cells, excluding terminally differentiated effector memory CD45RA+ cells. In regard to this clone: Its antigen is still unknown.

The chain joins TRBV2 to TRBJ2-5, with D tentatively TRBD1 (5 bases). This receptor was identified in a man between 18 and 29 years old in good health. The specimen sequenced was naive CD8+ T cells sorted from blood. Here the CDR3 DNA reads TGTGCCAGCAGTGAAGGCCCCGAGTTGACAGTAGAGCAAGAGACCCAGTACTTC. It is translated as CASSEGPELTVEQETQYF. Drawing the rest from reference TRBV2 and TRBJ2-5, the complete variable domain is EPEVTQTPSHQVTQMGQEVILRCVPISNHLYFYWYRQILGQKVEFLVSFYNNEISEKSEIFDDQFSVERPDGSNFTLKIRSTKLEDSAMYFCASSEGPELTVEQETQYFGPGTRLLVL.